This T cell receptor (beta chain) is drawn from a study of blood T cell repertoires in COVID-19. Overall study: The United States, Italy and Spain were the sources of the acute and convalescent COVID-19 samples. Sources were T cells, B-cell-depleted T cells, or PBMCs; the material itself was cDNA or gDNA.

CDR1 and CDR2 from the germline V gene are SGHRS and YFSETQ. The CDR3 length is 13 residues. The germline V and J ends were trimmed by 6 bases and 4 bases, with 10 bases remaining between them. In the original processing: For nucleated cells, counts were estimated from reference gene primer amplification. Data came from immunoSEQ multiplex PCR; TCRdb stores just in-frame clones and leaves some out. For V, J and clone size, that table is used; D and trimming come from the DNA. The data show 81,000 or so clones, 89% seen once. Material: peripheral blood. The clonotype was recovered from a man aged 70-80 years with active or convalescent COVID-19. The V and J genes are TRBV5-1 and TRBJ1-4, with a tentative D call TRBD1 (5 bases). The CDR3 loop is CASNQGNNEKLFF. The DNA for the CDR3 is TGCGCCAGCAACCAGGGAAATAATGAAAAACTGTTTTTT.